These 21 T cell receptor beta chains originate from one sample sequenced in a study of identifying expanded T cells in peripheral blood (dated by TCRdb to the late 2010s). Receptors were amplified or captured by the immunoSEQ multiplex PCR assay. TCRdb took over this immuneACCESS table, retaining in-frame rearrangements with V and J assigned. Such tables are incomplete; in checked studies, under half of the missing clones stem from an unresolved V gene, and the remainder is unexplained. Present in this sample are 85,000 to 100,000 clones, approximately 89% of which were seen just once. The ten biggest clones cover roughly 4.2% of the sample. The sequencing sample was made of blood. These receptors were taken from a person between 18 and 75 years old in good health.

The chain combines TRBV2 with TRBJ2-7, with D tentatively TRBD1 (6 bases). Germline V lookup: CDR1 SNHLY, CDR2 FYNNEI. V was trimmed by 8 bases and J by 3 bases, leaving 8 bases between them. The CDR3 consists of 11 residues. CDR3 region: CASGQFYEQYF. The CDR3 nucleotides read TGTGCCAGCGGACAGTTCTACGAGCAGTACTTC.

The chain combines TRBV27 with TRBJ1-2; no clear D gene. Germline values: CDR1 MNHEY, CDR2 SMNVEV (reference sequence). There are 14 residues in the CDR3. Trimming shortened V by 8 bases and J by 2 bases, and 15 bases separated the two germline ends. CDR3 DNA: TGTGCCAGCCGACCGATGGACGAGAACTATGGCTACACCTTC. Its translation: CASRPMDENYGYTF.

The chain carries TRBV7-2 and TRBJ2-1; 15 bases agree with TRBD2. J gave up 9 bases and V 5 bases, and 14 bases lay outside the gene matches. This CDR3 comprises 18 residues. Germline V gene lookup returns CDR1 SGHTA and CDR2 FQGNSA. The CDR3 is CASSKGLAGGPRGSEQFF. CDR3 sequence (DNA): TGTGCCAGCAGCAAAGGACTAGCGGGAGGGCCACGTGGGAGTGAGCAGTTCTTC.

This chain connects TRBV10-3 to TRBJ2-7; 13 bases match TRBD2. Germline values: CDR1 ENHRY, CDR2 SYGVKD. Unmatched junction bases numbered 6, after V lost 3 bases and J lost 7 bases. The CDR3 loop spans 15 amino acids. The chain's CDR3 is CAISELAGGPEEQYF. The CDR3 DNA follows: TGTGCCATCAGTGAACTAGCGGGAGGGCCGGAGGAGCAGTACTTC.

The V and J genes are TRBV2 and TRBJ1-4, with 8 positions matching TRBD1. The CDR3 covers 15 residues. With V trimmed by 8 bases and J by 7 bases, 12 bases remained unmatched. Germline CDR1 SNHLY, CDR2 FYNNEI. The CDR3 region is CASFNRGSSPEKLFF. DNA of the CDR3: TGTGCCAGCTTTAACAGGGGGTCTTCTCCTGAAAAACTGTTTTTT.

This clone came up once. The V gene is TRBV29-1, the J gene TRBJ1-5; D may be TRBD1 (5 bases). This CDR3 is 14 amino acids long. V dropped 4 bases and J dropped 7 bases, with 17 bases sitting between them. The V gene's germline CDR1 is SQVTM and CDR2 ANQGSEA. The CDR3 DNA is TGCAGCGTTGGGGGCAGGAACGGAGGGCAGCCCCAGCATTTT. This sequence encodes CSVGGRNGGQPQHF.

V and J are TRBV7-2 and TRBJ1-5; 8 positions match TRBD1. The CDR3 extends over 15 amino acids. The germline V gene has CDR1 SGHTA and CDR2 FQGNSA. Trimming removed 5 bases from V and 3 bases from J; junction bases left unmatched: 6. The CDR3 DNA is TGTGCCAGCAGCCCGGACAGGGCACACAATCAGCCCCAGCATTTT. Translation gives CASSPDRAHNQPQHF.

The rearrangement joins TRBV5-3 to TRBJ2-3; 7 nucleotides line up with TRBD2. TRBV5-3 qualifies as an ORF whose function is uncertain. The CDR3 has 18 residues. After removal of 3 bases from V and 1 base from J, the junction contained 14 bases not matched to a gene. In DNA form, the CDR3 reads TGTGCCAGAAGCTCGATTGCGAGGGACTACACTGGCACAGATACGCAGTATTTT. This gives the protein CARSSIARDYTGTDTQYF.

The count of this clone is one. The CDR3 loop reads CASSYSQRGLYEQYF. CDR3 DNA sequence: TGTGCCAGCAGTTACTCCCAGAGGGGATTATACGAGCAGTACTTC. The gene calls are TRBV6-6 and TRBJ2-7; D is perhaps TRBD1 or TRBD2 (5 bases each). The length of the CDR3 is 15 residues. The V gene's germline CDR1 is MNHNY and CDR2 SVGAGI (reference sequence). The V end lost 0 bases, the J end lost 4 bases, and 13 bases lay between the germline ends.

DNA for the CDR3: TGTGCCAGCAGTGCGACAGGGGGGTATGGCTACACCTTC. Its translation is CASSATGGYGYTF. This chain joins TRBV2 and TRBJ1-2; 9 bases align to TRBD1. This CDR3 is 13 amino acids long. J lost 5 bases, V lost 4 bases, and 2 bases had no gene match. Germline V gives CDR1 SNHLY, CDR2 FYNNEI. Full variable domain (rest looked up from reference TRBV2 and TRBJ1-2): EPEVTQTPSHQVTQMGQEVILRCVPISNHLYFYWYRQILGQKVEFLVSFYNNEISEKSEIFDDQFSVERPDGSNFTLKIRSTKLEDSAMYFCASSATGGYGYTFGSGTRLTVV.

V gene TRBV7-2 combines with J gene TRBJ2-1, with 8 bases aligning to TRBD2. The CDR3 is made up of 16 amino acids. J was trimmed by 15 bases and V by 1 base; bases with no gene match: 17. Per the germline V gene, CDR1 is SGHTA and CDR2 is FQGNSA. CDR3 nucleotides: TGTGCCAGCAGCTTAGTAGACCGGACTAGCAGCCTGGGTGGGTTCTTC. This codes for CASSLVDRTSSLGGFF. Based on the CDR3 plus reference TRBV7-2 and TRBJ2-1, the full variable domain is GAGVSQSPSNKVTEKGKDVELRCDPISGHTALYWYRQSLGQGLEFLIYFQGNSAPDKSGLPSDRFSAERTGGSVSTLTIQRTQQEDSAVYLCASSLVDRTSSLGGFFGPGTRLTVL.

This chain connects TRBV28 to TRBJ1-4, with D perhaps matching TRBD1 (6 bases). The V end was cut by 5 bases, the J end by 5 bases, with 15 bases between. The CDR3 totals 15 residues. Germline CDR1 MDHEN, CDR2 SYDVKM. CDR3 sequence: CASSPYGTKNEKLFF. DNA for the CDR3: TGTGCCAGCAGTCCCTACGGGACAAAGAATGAAAAACTGTTTTTT.

This clone was counted once. The CDR3 protein is CASSPRRQAYNEQFF. CDR3 in DNA: TGTGCCAGCAGTCCCAGGAGGCAGGCCTACAATGAGCAGTTCTTC. The chain joins TRBV6-5 to TRBJ2-1; D possibly corresponds to TRBD2 (5 bases). The CDR3 sequence is 15 residues long. Per germline, CDR1 MNHEY and CDR2 SVGAGI. The germline V and J ends were trimmed by 5 bases and 2 bases, with 13 bases remaining between them.

The chain employs TRBV30 and TRBJ1-2, with no clear D. The ends were cut back, 3 bases at V and 3 bases at J, with 8 bases in the middle. Germline-derived CDR1 and CDR2 are GTSNPN and SVGIG (reference sequence). This CDR3 contains 12 residues. The CDR3 here is CAWRTDYYGYTF. For the CDR3, the DNA is TGTGCCTGGAGGACGGATTACTATGGCTACACCTTC.

The chain links TRBV6-1 to TRBJ1-5; TRBD1 matches at 7 bases. V shed 7 bases, J shed 7 bases, and the junction held 7 bases outside the gene matches. Germline lookup yields CDR1 MNHNS and CDR2 SASEGT. The CDR3 loop spans 13 amino acids. The CDR3 DNA follows: TGTGCCAGCACTATACAGGGGTACCAGCCCCAGCATTTT. This sequence encodes CASTIQGYQPQHF.

The genes are TRBV5-6 and TRBJ2-5; D might be TRBD1 (6 bases). There are 13 residues in the CDR3. Per germline, CDR1 SGHDT and CDR2 YYEEEE. V gave up 3 bases and J gave up 4 bases, with 10 bases separating them. The CDR3 is CASSWGRGETQYF. CDR3 coding DNA: TGTGCCAGCAGCTGGGGGCGCGGAGAGACCCAGTACTTC.

The chain has TRBV18 and TRBJ1-1; TRBD1 agrees at 8 bases. V lost 5 bases and J lost 2; bases outside the gene matches: 4. This CDR3 has 14 amino acids. The germline gives CDR1 KGHSH, CDR2 LQKENI. The CDR3 sequence: CASSVTGDNTEAFF. CDR3 coding DNA: TGTGCCAGCTCAGTGACAGGGGACAACACTGAAGCTTTCTTT.

This clone turned up a few times. The chain has TRBV2 and TRBJ1-2; tentatively, D is TRBD1 (5 bases). The CDR3 spans 12 residues. V was pared by 6 bases and J by 7 bases, with 12 bases between. Per the germline V gene, CDR1 is SNHLY and CDR2 is FYNNEI. The CDR3 sequence is CASRGEISGYTF. The CDR3 nucleotides read TGTGCCAGCAGAGGGGAAATTTCTGGCTACACCTTC.

The chain combines TRBV19 with TRBJ2-3; the D is unclear. V lost 5 bases and J 1 base, leaving 7 bases between the germline ends. Germline V lookup: CDR1 LNHDA, CDR2 SQIVND (reference sequence). CDR3 size: 13 residues. CDR3 sequence: CASSGPRTDTQYF. CDR3 sequence (DNA): TGTGCCAGTAGTGGGCCGCGCACAGATACGCAGTATTTT.

As concerns this clone: Other nucleotide sequences in the sample specify the same CDR3. This rearrangement joins TRBV18 to TRBJ2-2; D gene ambiguous. Germline V lookup: CDR1 KGHSH, CDR2 LQKENI. Trimming left V 3 bases short and J 6 bases short, with 8 bases between. The CDR3 sequence is 13 residues long. The CDR3 sequence is CASSPMGAGELFF. For the CDR3, the DNA is TGTGCCAGCTCACCGATGGGCGCCGGGGAGCTGTTTTTT.

The chain uses TRBV11-3 and TRBJ2-3; TRBD1 is a possible D gene (6 bases). CDR3 length: 16 amino acids. Germline V gene data show CDR1 as SGHNT and CDR2 as YENEEA. The V gene lost 3 bases and the J gene lost 6 bases, with 19 bases spanning the gap. The CDR3 DNA sequence: TGTGCCAGCAGCTTTGGTGGCAGGGGCTCATTGGATACGCAGTATTTT. The encoded protein is CASSFGGRGSLDTQYF.